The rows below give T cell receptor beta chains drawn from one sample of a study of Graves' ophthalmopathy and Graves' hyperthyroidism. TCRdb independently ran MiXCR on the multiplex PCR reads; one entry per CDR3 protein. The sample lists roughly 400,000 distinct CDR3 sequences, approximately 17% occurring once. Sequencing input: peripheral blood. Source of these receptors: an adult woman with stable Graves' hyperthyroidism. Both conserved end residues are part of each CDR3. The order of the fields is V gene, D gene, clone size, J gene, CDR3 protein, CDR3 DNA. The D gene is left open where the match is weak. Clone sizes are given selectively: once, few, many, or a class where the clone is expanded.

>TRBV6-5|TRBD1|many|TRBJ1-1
CASSYRQGVDTEAFF
TGTGCCAGCAGTTACCGACAGGGCGTTGACACTGAAGCTTTCTTT
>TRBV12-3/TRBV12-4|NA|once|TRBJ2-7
CASRLDSDDQYF
TGTGCCAGCAGGCTGGACTCGGACGATCAGTACTTC
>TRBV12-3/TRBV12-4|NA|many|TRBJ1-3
CASSLEGDSGNTIYF
TGTGCCAGCAGTTTAGAGGGTGACTCTGGAAACACCATATATTTT
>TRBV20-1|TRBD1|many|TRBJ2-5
CSARDSRGTAKETQYF
TGCAGTGCTAGAGATAGTCGAGGGACAGCGAAAGAGACCCAGTACTTC
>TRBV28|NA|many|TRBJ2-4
CASSSLGSAKNIQYF
TGTGCCAGCAGTTCACTGGGGTCAGCCAAAAACATTCAGTACTTC
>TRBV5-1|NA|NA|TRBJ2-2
CASSLNGYTGELFF
TGCGCCAGCAGCTTGAATGGTTACACCGGGGAGCTGTTTTTT
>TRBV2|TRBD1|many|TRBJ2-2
CASTKTGEAGELFF
TGTGCCAGCACTAAGACAGGGGAGGCCGGGGAGCTGTTTTTT
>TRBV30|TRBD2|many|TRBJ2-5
CASPPGLHVETQYF
TGTGCCTCTCCACCGGGACTACACGTCGAGACCCAGTACTTC
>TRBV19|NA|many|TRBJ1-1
CASIEQGRGVTEAFF
TGTGCCAGTATTGAGCAGGGTAGAGGAGTCACTGAAGCTTTCTTT
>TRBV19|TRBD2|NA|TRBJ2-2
CASSIEVEGLATTGELFF
TGTGCCAGTAGTATTGAAGTGGAGGGACTAGCGACGACCGGGGAGCTGTTTTTT
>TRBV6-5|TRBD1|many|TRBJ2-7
CASSSTGTAAYEQYF
TGTGCCAGCAGTTCTACCGGGACAGCCGCCTACGAGCAGTACTTC
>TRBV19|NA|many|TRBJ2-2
CASSSGGANTGELFF
TGTGCCAGTAGTTCTGGCGGGGCCAACACCGGGGAGCTGTTTTTT
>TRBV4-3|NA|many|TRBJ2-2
CASSQEMVDTGELFF
TGCGCCAGCAGCCAAGAAATGGTGGACACCGGGGAGCTGTTTTTT
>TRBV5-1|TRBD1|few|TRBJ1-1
CASSIRDRDTEAFF
TGCGCCAGCAGCATCCGGGACAGAGACACTGAAGCTTTCTTT
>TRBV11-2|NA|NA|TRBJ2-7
CASSRIYEQYF
TGTGCCAGCAGCCGAATCTACGAGCAGTACTTC
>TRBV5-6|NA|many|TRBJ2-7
CASSIGGAAYEQYF
TGTGCCAGCAGCATAGGCGGGGCGGCCTACGAGCAGTACTTC
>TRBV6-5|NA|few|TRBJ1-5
CASSSVSGSNQPQHF
TGTGCCAGCAGTTCGGTGTCGGGTAGCAATCAGCCCCAGCATTTT